This T cell receptor (beta chain) was sequenced for a study of control samples from healthy donors and cancer patients. The assay was immunoSEQ multiplex PCR, and TCRdb's table has in-frame clones only and misses some. The sample has around 120,000 clones, approximately 94% seen once. V dropped 4 bases and J dropped 5; count of bases not matched to a gene: 5. Germline CDR1 is SGHTA and CDR2 is FQGNSA. The CDR3 runs to 15 residues. Sequenced sample: PBMCs. The sequence derives from a man between 50 and 59 years old with head and neck cancer. The chain links TRBV7-2 to TRBJ1-5, with TRBD1 matching 10 bases. This chain's CDR3 is CASSWGQGKYQPQHF. CDR3 nucleotides: TGTGCCAGCAGCTGGGGACAGGGGAAGTATCAGCCCCAGCATTTT.